The T cell receptor (beta chain) under discussion was sequenced for a study of T cell repertoires in cytomegalovirus infection. For the study at large: CMV epitopes used comprised recently identified HLA-C-restricted ones and well-studied HLA-B-restricted ones. An indication of both CMV infection and matching HLA type came from public TCR beta signatures.

Each CDR3 protein is one row after TCRdb ran MiXCR on the reads. Here the sample spans about 890,000 distinct CDR3 sequences, around 32% being singletons. On this clonotype itself: The target antigen is unknown. A read error may produce the germline difference seen at one junction end.

Overall study results and limits: In two of eight donors, the top clonotype was HLA-C-restricted CMV-specific. The cumulative frequency of public TCR beta families identified carriers of CMV plus the relevant HLA.

The CDR3 spans 16 residues. Per germline, CDR1 SEHNR and CDR2 FQNEAQ (reference sequence). This rearrangement joins TRBV7-9 to TRBJ2-3, with D perhaps matching TRBD1 or TRBD2 (5 bases each). Sequencing used cultured CD8+ T cells from PBMCs, obtained from culture after CMV antigen stimulation. This receptor was identified in a human donor in good health (CMV status not recorded). Some clones in this sample may be carry-over from other donors' samples. CDR3 in amino acids: CANSLLGRPSTDTRYF. CDR3 nucleotide sequence: TGTGCCAACAGCTTATTGGGGCGACCTAGCACAGATACGCGGTATTTT.